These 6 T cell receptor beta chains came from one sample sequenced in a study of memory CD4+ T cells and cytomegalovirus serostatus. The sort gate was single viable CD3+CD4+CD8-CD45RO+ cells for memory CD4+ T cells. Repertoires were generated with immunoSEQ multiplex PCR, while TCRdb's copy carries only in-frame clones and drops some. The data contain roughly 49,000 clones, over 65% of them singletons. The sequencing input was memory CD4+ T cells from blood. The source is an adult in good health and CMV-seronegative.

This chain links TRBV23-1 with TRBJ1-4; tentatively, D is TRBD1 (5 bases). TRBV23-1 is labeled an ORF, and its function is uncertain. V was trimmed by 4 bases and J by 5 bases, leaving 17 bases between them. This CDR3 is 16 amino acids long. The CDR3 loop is CASSRRTLYPNEKLFF. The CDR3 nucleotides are TGCGCCAGCAGTCGTCGGACACTCTACCCCAATGAAAAACTGTTTTTT.

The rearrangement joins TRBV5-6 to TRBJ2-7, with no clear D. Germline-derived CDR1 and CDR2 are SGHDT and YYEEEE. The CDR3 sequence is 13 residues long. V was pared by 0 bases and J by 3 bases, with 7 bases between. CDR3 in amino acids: CASSLAPGYEQYF. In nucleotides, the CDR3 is TGTGCCAGCAGCTTGGCCCCAGGCTACGAGCAGTACTTC.

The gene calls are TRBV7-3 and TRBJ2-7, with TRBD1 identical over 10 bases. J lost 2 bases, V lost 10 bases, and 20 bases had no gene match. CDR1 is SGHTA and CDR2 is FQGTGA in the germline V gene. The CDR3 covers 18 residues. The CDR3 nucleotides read TGTGCCAAGGAGGACAGGGGGGTTCCGGGACTCCGTCCCTACGAGCAGTACTTC. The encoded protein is CAKEDRGVPGLRPYEQYF. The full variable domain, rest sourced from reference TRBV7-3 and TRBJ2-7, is GAGVSQTPSNKVTEKGKYVELRCDPISGHTALYWYRQSLGQGPEFLIYFQGTGAADDSGLPNDRFFAVRPEGSVSTLKIQRTERGDSAVYLCAKEDRGVPGLRPYEQYFGPGTRLTVT.

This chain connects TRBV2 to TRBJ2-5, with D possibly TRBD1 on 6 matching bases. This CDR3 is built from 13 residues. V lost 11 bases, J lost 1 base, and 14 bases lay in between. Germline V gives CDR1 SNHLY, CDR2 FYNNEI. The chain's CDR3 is CAGFRDIQETQYF. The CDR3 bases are TGTGCCGGTTTCCGGGACATCCAAGAGACCCAGTACTTC.

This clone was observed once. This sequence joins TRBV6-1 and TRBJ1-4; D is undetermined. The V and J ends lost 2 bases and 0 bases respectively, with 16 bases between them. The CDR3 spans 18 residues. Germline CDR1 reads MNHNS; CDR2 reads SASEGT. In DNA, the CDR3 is TGTGCCAGCAGTGAAAGGCGGCAGGTTCTTGCAACTAATGAAAAACTGTTTTTT. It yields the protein CASSERRQVLATNEKLFF.

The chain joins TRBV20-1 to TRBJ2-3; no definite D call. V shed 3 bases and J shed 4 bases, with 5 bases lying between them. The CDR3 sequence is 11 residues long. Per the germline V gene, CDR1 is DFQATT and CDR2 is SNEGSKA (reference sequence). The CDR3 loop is CSARAADTQYF. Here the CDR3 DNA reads TGCAGTGCTAGGGCCGCAGATACGCAGTATTTT.